One TCR beta chain is described in this entry. This entry belongs to a study of blood T cell repertoires in COVID-19. Measured with immunoSEQ multiplex PCR; TCRdb has only the in-frame clones, and not every one. The sample records 60,000 to 70,000 clones, 74% being singletons. V lost 6 bases and J 10 bases, leaving 13 bases between the germline ends. The germline V gene has CDR1 MNHEY and CDR2 SVGEGT. CDR3 length: 12 amino acids. The material sequenced was peripheral blood. This clonotype was obtained from an elderly woman with acute or convalescent COVID-19. The rearrangement uses TRBV6-2 or TRBV6-3 and TRBJ2-1; the D gene is possibly TRBD2 (6 bases). The CDR3 here is CASSDLGGEQFF. The CDR3 DNA sequence: TGTGCCAGCAGCGACCTGGGAGGCGAGCAGTTCTTC.